The clone carrying this T cell receptor beta chain was recorded once. Authors' data handling: Amplification of reference gene primers was used by the study to estimate nucleated cell counts. Produced via immunoSEQ multiplex PCR; TCRdb's table is partial and in-frame only. The V and J calls and the clone size are those of that table, but D and trimming were determined from the DNA. Of roughly 32,000 clones in the sample, roughly 77% are singletons; the top ten hold approximately 15%. Germline V CDR1 and CDR2: SEHNR, FQNEAQ (reference sequence). Trimming removed 5 bases from V and 7 bases from J; junction bases left unmatched: 9. There are 15 residues in the CDR3. The data were taken from a study of blood T cell repertoires in COVID-19. Study-level information: Researchers got acute and convalescent COVID-19 samples from the United States, Italy and Spain.

Sequencing was performed on peripheral blood. The clonotype was recovered from a man older than 75 with active or convalescent COVID-19. This rearrangement joins TRBV7-9 to TRBJ1-4; 8 bases map to TRBD1. In DNA, the CDR3 is TGTGCCAGCAGCCAGGTCGGACAGGGCAGTGAAAAACTGTTTTTT. This encodes CASSQVGQGSEKLFF.